This is a list of T cell receptor beta chains from one sample in a study of somatic mutations in cytotoxic T cells in rheumatoid arthritis. This table comes from immunoSEQ multiplex PCR, and its TCRdb copy is limited to in-frame clones, with some not included. The table includes approximately 11,000 clones, 82% detected once. The sequenced sample consisted of CD8+ T cells sorted from blood. The origin of the receptors is a woman between 55 and 75 years old with rheumatoid arthritis. CDR3s include the opening cysteine and the closing phenylalanine or tryptophan. D genes are given only for firm matches. Clone sizes are given selectively: once, few, many, or a class where the clone is expanded.

v_call	clone_size	j_call	d_call	cdr3_nt	cdr3_aa
TRBV27	NA	TRBJ2-2	TRBD2	TGTGCCAGCAGTTTTCTGGGAGCGGGAACCGGGGAGCTGTTTTTT	CASSFLGAGTGELFF
TRBV27	once	TRBJ2-2	NA	TGTGCCAGCAGTTTAGAGACTCGGTACGGGGAGCTGTTTTTT	CASSLETRYGELFF
TRBV11-2	NA	TRBJ2-4	NA	TGTGCCAGCAGCCTAAAACCCCTATGGAGGGAAGCGGACATTCAGTACTTC	CASSLKPLWREADIQYF
TRBV19	few	TRBJ2-7	NA	TGTGCCAGTAGTATAGGAACGGGGGCCTACGAGCAGTACTTC	CASSIGTGAYEQYF
TRBV5-4	NA	TRBJ2-7	NA	TGTGCCAGCAGCTTGTGGCGGAATAGAGTGGGCGAGCAGTACTTC	CASSLWRNRVGEQYF
TRBV7-3	NA	TRBJ2-3	NA	TGTGCCAGCAGCCGAGTGGGAGGAACAGATACGCAGTATTTT	CASSRVGGTDTQYF
TRBV5-1	NA	TRBJ2-3	TRBD1	TGCGCCAGCAGCTCGATCGGAACAGGGGCAAGCACAGATACGCAGTATTTT	CASSSIGTGASTDTQYF
TRBV7-9	NA	TRBJ2-5	TRBD2	TGTGCCAGCAGCCCCAGCCACGAACTAGCGGGAGAACAAGAGACCCAGTACTTC	CASSPSHELAGEQETQYF
TRBV30	NA	TRBJ1-2	NA	TGTGCCTGGAGTGAACAGGGTCTTGGCTACACCTTC	CAWSEQGLGYTF
TRBV30	few	TRBJ2-6	NA	TGTGCTTGCCAGGGTCTTCCTGGGGCCAACGTCCTGACTTTC	CACQGLPGANVLTF
TRBV19	NA	TRBJ2-1	NA	TGTGCCAGTAGTACCCTACAGGGTGTTGATGAGCAGTTCTTC	CASSTLQGVDEQFF
TRBV7-9	NA	TRBJ2-7	TRBD2	TGTGCCAGCAGCATCAGCGGGAGCCCCTACGAGCAGTACTTC	CASSISGSPYEQYF
TRBV29-1	few	TRBJ2-4	TRBD2	TGCAGCGTTGACGGGGGGAACATTCAGTACTTC	CSVDGGNIQYF
TRBV7-9	NA	TRBJ1-1	TRBD1	TGTGCCAGCAGCTTAGCGCTTGGCAGGGGGACGAACACTGAAGCTTTCTTT	CASSLALGRGTNTEAFF
TRBV5-6	NA	TRBJ2-7	NA	TGTGCCAGCGGCCTACACGGGAGCGCCCACGAGCAGTACTTC	CASGLHGSAHEQYF
TRBV27	NA	TRBJ2-7	NA	TGTGCCAGCAGTCGCCCGGGAGTGAGGACCTACGAGCAGTACTTC	CASSRPGVRTYEQYF
TRBV2	once	TRBJ2-7	TRBD1	TGTGCCAGCAGTGAAGGGGACAGGTTCTCCTACGAGCAGTACTTC	CASSEGDRFSYEQYF
TRBV5-1	NA	TRBJ2-3	TRBD2	TGCGCCAGCAGCACACCACTAGCGGGACCCACAGATACGCAGTATTTT	CASSTPLAGPTDTQYF
TRBV11-2	NA	TRBJ1-2	NA	TGTGCCAGCTACGGGGGGGGAACTAACTATGGCTACACCTTC	CASYGGGTNYGYTF
TRBV7-9	few	TRBJ1-1	TRBD1	TGTGCCAGCAGCCCTCGGACAGGGATGGCTTTCTTT	CASSPRTGMAFF
TRBV19	NA	TRBJ2-3	TRBD1	TGTGCCAGTAGTATTCAGGGGACAGCAAGCACAGATACGCAGTATTTT	CASSIQGTASTDTQYF
TRBV15	NA	TRBJ2-1	NA	TGTGCCACCAGGAGGATTTCCTACAATGAGCAGTTCTTC	CATRRISYNEQFF
TRBV13	NA	TRBJ1-1	TRBD1	TGTGCCAGCAGCACCGAAACAGGGGCGAACACTAAAGCTTTCTTT	CASSTETGANTKAFF
TRBV27	NA	TRBJ2-2	NA	TGTGCCACCACCCGAGCCGGGGAGCTGTTTTTT	CATTRAGELFF
TRBV6-1	NA	TRBJ2-1	TRBD1	TGTGCCAGCAGTACTGACAGGGGGCTCTACAATGAGCAGTTCTTC	CASSTDRGLYNEQFF
TRBV7-9	NA	TRBJ2-1	TRBD2	TGTGCCAGCAGCTTAGGTCCCCTCGGGGAGGGCAGTTATGAGCAGTTCTTC	CASSLGPLGEGSYEQFF
TRBV7-6	NA	TRBJ2-7	NA	TGTGCCAGCAGCTTAGAAGGAGGGGACTACGAGCAGTACTTC	CASSLEGGDYEQYF
TRBV28	NA	TRBJ2-7	TRBD2	TGTGCCAGCAGTAGACTAGCGGGCTCCTACGAGCAGTACTTC	CASSRLAGSYEQYF
TRBV29-1	few	TRBJ1-1	NA	TGCAGCGTTGTGGGGGGGCTCTCTGAAGCTTTCTTT	CSVVGGLSEAFF
TRBV12-5	NA	TRBJ2-3	TRBD1	TGTGCTAGTGGTTTCCTGTACCCGGGACAGGTAGAGCCTTCAGATACGCAGTATTTT	CASGFLYPGQVEPSDTQYF
TRBV7-9	few	TRBJ2-1	NA	TGTGCCAGCAGCTTAGCACCCCTAGCCGGTTCGAATGAGCAGTTCTTC	CASSLAPLAGSNEQFF
TRBV9	NA	TRBJ2-7	TRBD2	TGTGCCAGCAGCCAAGTAGGACTAGCGGGATACGAGCAGTACTTC	CASSQVGLAGYEQYF